This TCR beta chain was recorded in a study of response to subunit inactivated influenza vaccine. Overall study findings and caveats: It was suggested by the authors that few new T cells are recruited by each seasonal influenza vaccination.

TCRdb ran MiXCR on the RT-PCR reads and lists one entry per CDR3 protein. The sample shows more than 450,000 distinct CDR3 sequences, approximately 12% of them seen only once. This clonotype was observed a few times. Its cognate antigen is unknown. The CDR3 is 13 amino acids. CDR1 is MNHEY, CDR2 SVGEGT, per germline. With 0 bases removed from V and 6 bases from J, the gap between germline ends came to 7 bases. The source is a man aged 50-59 years who received an inactivated influenza vaccine. The chain carries TRBV6-2 or TRBV6-3 and TRBJ2-3; D unresolved. This specimen was PBMCs from blood, taken on the day of vaccination. The CDR3 is CASSYSAVDTQYF. The CDR3 DNA is TGTGCCAGCAGTTACTCGGCCGTCGATACGCAGTATTTT.